The 11 T cell receptor beta chains below were found in one sample sequenced in a study of blood T cell repertoires in COVID-19. Sequencing was performed with immunoSEQ multiplex PCR; in TCRdb, only in-frame clones are kept and a portion is missing. The table shows about 260,000 clones, with about nine tenths occurring only once. The specimen sequenced was peripheral blood. The receptors stem from a man aged 40-50 years with active or convalescent COVID-19.

To note about this clone: Compared with germline, one end of the junction differs, possibly owing to a read error. The rearrangement uses TRBV6-5 and TRBJ2-5; D may be TRBD1 (6 bases). Germline lookup yields CDR1 MNHEY and CDR2 SVGAGI. The CDR3 sequence is 10 residues long. CDR3 residues: CASSYHRVNF. DNA for the CDR3: TGTGCCAGCAGTTACCACAGGGTTAACTTC.

V and J are TRBV6-5 and TRBJ1-4, with D maybe TRBD1 (5 bases). The germline gives CDR1 MNHEY, CDR2 SVGAGI. The V end was cut by 2 bases, the J end by 14 bases, with 12 bases between. This CDR3 contains 12 residues. CDR3 amino acids: CASSYEKTVLFF. In nucleotides, the CDR3 is TGTGCCAGCAGTTACGAGAAGACAGTTCTGTTTTTT.

The V and J genes are TRBV25-1 and TRBJ2-1; 7 bases are a match to TRBD2. CDR1 is MGHDK, CDR2 SYGVNS, per germline. The ends lost 2 bases at V and 3 bases at J; junction bases unmatched: 4. The CDR3 runs to 15 residues. The CDR3 nucleotides read TGTGCCAGCAGTGAAGTGGGAGGGATCTACAATGAGCAGTTCTTC. Translation gives CASSEVGGIYNEQFF.

V is TRBV5-1 and J is TRBJ1-1, with TRBD1 matching 10 bases. V was clipped by 3 bases and J by 6 bases; unmatched bases: 8. The CDR3 runs to 15 residues. CDR1 and CDR2 from the germline V gene are SGHRS and YFSETQ. The CDR3: CASSSPGQGRSEAFF. In DNA, the CDR3 is TGCGCCAGCAGCTCTCCGGGACAGGGGAGGTCTGAAGCTTTCTTT.

The chain is built from TRBV6-5 and TRBJ2-7; 8 nucleotides match TRBD1. J lost 0 bases, V lost 4 bases, and 2 bases had no gene match. In germline, CDR1 is MNHEY, CDR2 SVGAGI. CDR3 length: 14 amino acids. The CDR3 bases are TGTGCCAGCAGTTGGGACAGGAGCTCCTACGAGCAGTACTTC. Protein sequence: CASSWDRSSYEQYF.

The chain links TRBV4-1 to TRBJ1-4, with D hard to call. This CDR3 contains 15 residues. Trimming removed 4 bases from V and 4 bases from J, with 13 bases in between. Germline V lookup: CDR1 MGHRA, CDR2 YSYEKL. The CDR3 bases are TGCGCCAGCAGCCCCGTCGAAGCGATTAATGAAAAACTGTTTTTT. Protein product: CASSPVEAINEKLFF.

This chain links TRBV29-1 with TRBJ1-2; TRBD1 might be the D (6 bases). Trimming took 1 base from V and 5 from J, leaving 8 bases between them. The CDR3 is 12 amino acids. The germline V gene encodes CDR1 SQVTM and CDR2 ANQGSEA. The CDR3 sequence is CSVEVTGYGYTF. Written as DNA, the CDR3 is TGCAGCGTTGAAGTAACAGGGTATGGCTACACCTTC.

The rearrangement links TRBV18 to TRBJ1-3, with TRBD1 matching 9 bases. With V trimmed by 4 bases and J by 0 bases, 1 base remained unmatched. Germline-derived CDR1 and CDR2 are KGHSH and LQKENI. This CDR3 contains 15 residues. The CDR3 spells CASSLDRGSGNTIYF. The CDR3 DNA reads as TGTGCCAGCTCACTGGACAGGGGCTCTGGAAACACCATATATTTT.

The gene calls are TRBV24-1 and TRBJ2-4; TRBD2 agrees at 10 bases. This CDR3 has 14 amino acids. Per the germline V gene, CDR1 is KGHDR and CDR2 is SFDVKD. V lost 6 bases to trimming and J lost 7 bases; unmatched junction nucleotides: 5. CDR3 protein: CATSTAGGTNIQYF. CDR3 sequence (DNA): TGTGCCACCAGTACAGCGGGAGGGACGAACATTCAGTACTTC.

V gene TRBV27 combines with J gene TRBJ2-7; D unresolved. The germline V gene has CDR1 MNHEY and CDR2 SMNVEV (reference sequence). The length of the CDR3 is 14 residues. The V and J ends lost 8 bases and 3 bases respectively, with 17 bases between them. CDR3 residues: CASARVGRFYEQYF. CDR3 coding DNA: TGTGCCAGCGCCCGGGTTGGCAGATTCTACGAGCAGTACTTC.

The V call is TRBV18, the J call TRBJ1-6; maybe TRBD1 (5 bases). Per the germline V gene, CDR1 is KGHSH and CDR2 is LQKENI. V gave up 3 bases and J gave up 10 bases, with 16 bases separating them. This CDR3 is 15 amino acids long. In nucleotides, the CDR3 is TGTGCCAGCTCACCCGCCGGGGGGTTCAGCTCACCCCTCCACTTT. Amino acids: CASSPAGGFSSPLHF.